These 24 T cell receptor beta chains originate from one sample sequenced in a study of Ad26.COV2.S vaccination and SARS-CoV-2 variants. The method was immunoSEQ multiplex PCR; TCRdb's version includes in-frame clones alone and lacks a portion of them. The sample has some 500,000 clones; 89% are singletons. Treatment: approximately 18 received Ad26.COV2.S at low or high dose, single or two shots; 5 received placebo; per-sample allocation not given. Each sample was drawn 63 days after the first injection (of vaccine or placebo). This material consisted of peripheral blood, taken in a trial of Ad26.COV2.S vaccine versus placebo. The source is a person between 18 and 59 years old who received the Ad26.COV2.S COVID-19 vaccine or a placebo.

The chain recombines TRBV6-5 with TRBJ1-2, with D possibly TRBD1 on 5 matching bases. V lost 0 bases, J lost 6 bases, and 14 bases lay in between. The CDR3 has 15 amino acids. Germline CDR1 and CDR2: MNHEY and SVGAGI. The CDR3 sequence: CASSYSFGGMDGYTF. Here the CDR3 DNA reads TGTGCCAGCAGTTACTCGTTCGGGGGAATGGATGGCTACACCTTC.

The rearrangement uses TRBV4-1 and TRBJ1-1; maybe TRBD1 (6 bases). V lost 5 bases and J 8 bases, leaving 12 bases between the germline ends. This CDR3 has 12 residues. The germline V gene has CDR1 MGHRA and CDR2 YSYEKL. The CDR3 protein is CASSDFDREAFF. In DNA, the CDR3 is TGCGCCAGCAGCGATTTCGACAGGGAAGCTTTCTTT.

The genes are TRBV27 and TRBJ2-7; D not resolved. Trimming took off 8 bases at V and 7 bases at J, with 21 bases between the two ends. Germline CDR1 MNHEY, CDR2 SMNVEV (reference sequence). The CDR3 runs to 14 residues. In DNA form, the CDR3 reads TGTGCCAGCCACCAGCTGGCAGGACCCGGGGAGCAGTACTTC. Translated: CASHQLAGPGEQYF.

This CDR3 is CASSLGQGSGYTF. CDR3 DNA: TGTGCCAGCAGCTTAGGACAGGGCAGTGGCTACACCTTC. V is TRBV11-3 and J is TRBJ1-2; 7 positions match TRBD1. From germline, CDR1 is SGHNT and CDR2 YENEEA. Germline trimming cut 1 base from V and 7 bases from J; bases unmatched to any gene: 3. This CDR3 is 13 amino acids long.

The chain uses TRBV6-5 and TRBJ1-3, with D unresolved. The CDR3 contains 15 residues. Trimming removed 2 bases at V and 2 bases at J, with 10 bases between. CDR1 is MNHEY, CDR2 SVGAGI, per germline. DNA of the CDR3: TGTGCCAGCAGTTACGGCAGCTTGGCTGGAAACACCATATATTTT. It is translated as CASSYGSLAGNTIYF.

V usage is TRBV19 and J usage is TRBJ1-4; maybe TRBD1 (5 bases). Germline values: CDR1 LNHDA, CDR2 SQIVND (reference sequence). The CDR3 runs to 14 residues. V gave up 6 bases and J gave up 4 bases, with 12 bases separating them. This CDR3 reads CASRRGGNNEKLFF. In DNA form, the CDR3 reads TGTGCCAGTAGGAGGGGAGGAAATAATGAAAAACTGTTTTTT.

This chain joins TRBV6-5 and TRBJ2-3, with D perhaps TRBD2 (6 bases). Trimming shortened V by 4 bases and J by 1 base, and 15 bases separated the two germline ends. The CDR3 extends over 16 amino acids. In germline, CDR1 is MNHEY, CDR2 SVGAGI. CDR3 region: CASSSPPGLGTDTQYF. The DNA of the CDR3 is TGTGCCAGCAGTTCCCCGCCGGGACTCGGCACAGATACGCAGTATTTT.

This chain links TRBV2 with TRBJ1-5; D is unresolved. Trimming removed 4 bases from V and 6 bases from J, with 10 bases in between. The CDR3 spans 13 residues. The germline CDR1 and CDR2 sequences are SNHLY and FYNNEI. The CDR3 DNA reads as TGTGCCAGCAGTGGAGGGCGCGGTCAGCCCCAGCATTTT. Protein product: CASSGGRGQPQHF.

This rearrangement joins TRBV5-1 to TRBJ1-4; no reliable D call. Trimming removed 0 bases from V and 7 bases from J, with 13 bases in between. Per the germline V gene, CDR1 is SGHRS and CDR2 is YFSETQ. This CDR3 spans 15 amino acids. The CDR3 sequence is CASSLVSTGGEKLFF. DNA of the CDR3: TGCGCCAGCAGCTTGGTGTCTACGGGTGGTGAAAAACTGTTTTTT.

V and J are TRBV28 and TRBJ2-7; 8 positions agree with TRBD1. The CDR3 loop spans 15 amino acids. Germline CDR1 MDHEN, CDR2 SYDVKM. Trimming cost V 4 bases and J 2 bases; bases outside gene matches: 7. The CDR3 DNA reads as TGTGCCAGCAGTTCCGACGGGACAGGCCCCTACGAGCAGTACTTC. This gives the protein CASSSDGTGPYEQYF.

J is TRBJ2-2 and V is TRBV14; maybe TRBD1 (6 bases). The CDR3 is 15 amino acids. The germline V gene encodes CDR1 SGHDN and CDR2 FVKESK. V shed 3 bases and J shed 6 bases, with 14 bases lying between them. In DNA, the CDR3 is TGTGCCAGCAGCCAGATACAGGGAAAGGCCGGGGAGCTGTTTTTT. Protein sequence: CASSQIQGKAGELFF.

The chain employs TRBV3-1 (or the pseudogene TRBV3-2) and TRBJ2-3; 7 bases match TRBD1. Germline values: CDR1 LGHDT, CDR2 YNNKEL (reference sequence). CDR3 length equals 16 residues. J was trimmed by 0 bases and V by 4 bases; bases with no gene match: 7. This CDR3 reads CASSPDRISSTDTQYF. The CDR3 DNA follows: TGTGCCAGCAGCCCGGACAGGATTTCTAGCACAGATACGCAGTATTTT.

V usage is TRBV5-1 and J usage is TRBJ1-2, with D possibly matching TRBD1 (5 bases). This CDR3 is 15 amino acids long. Per the germline V gene, CDR1 is SGHRS and CDR2 is YFSETQ. Trimming pared 6 bases from V and 6 bases from J, leaving 21 bases between. The CDR3 DNA reads as TGCGCCAGCAAACTAAGGGGAAGTGGAGAAGATGGCTACACCTTC. It specifies CASKLRGSGEDGYTF.

The chain recombines TRBV7-8 with TRBJ1-6; the D is unclear. CDR3 length: 16 residues. Trimming removed 4 bases from V and 7 bases from J, with 17 bases in between. Germline CDR1 and CDR2: SGHVS and FQNEAQ. The CDR3 loop is CASSSPPRRRNSPLHF. Written as DNA, the CDR3 is TGTGCCAGCAGCTCCCCCCCCCGCCGGCGGAATTCACCCCTCCACTTT. Full variable domain (remainder filled in from reference TRBV7-8 and TRBJ1-6): GAGVSQSPRYKVAKRGQDVALRCDPISGHVSLFWYQQALGQGPEFLTYFQNEAQLDKSGLPSDRFFAERPEGSVSTLKIQRTQQEDSAVYLCASSSPPRRRNSPLHFGNGTRLTVT.

In its sample, this clone was seen once. The chain links TRBV5-1 to TRBJ2-7; 9 nucleotides line up with TRBD1. Germline V CDR1 and CDR2: SGHRS, YFSETQ. The CDR3 is 16 amino acids. The trim removed 4 bases at V and 0 bases at J, leaving 8 bases unmatched. In nucleotides, the CDR3 is TGCGCCAGCAGCGAACGGGGACAGGGATTCTCCTACGAGCAGTACTTC. It encodes CASSERGQGFSYEQYF.

CDR3 sequence (DNA): TGTGCCAGCAGTTGGGGGGCGGGAGACCCCGGGGGTGGCTACACCTTC. This gives the protein CASSWGAGDPGGGYTF. The rearrangement links TRBV27 to TRBJ1-2; D may be TRBD1 (6 bases). The CDR3 consists of 16 residues. The germline V and J ends were trimmed by 4 bases and 7 bases, with 22 bases remaining between them. Germline V lookup: CDR1 MNHEY, CDR2 SMNVEV (reference sequence).

V is TRBV29-1 and J is TRBJ1-2; D gene uncertain. Trimming stripped 3 bases from V and 2 bases from J, with 4 bases between. The CDR3 totals 11 residues. Per the germline V gene, CDR1 is SQVTM and CDR2 is ANQGSEA. The CDR3 loop reads CSVELNYGYTF. In nucleotides, the CDR3 is TGCAGCGTTGAGTTGAACTATGGCTACACCTTC.

The V and J genes are TRBV5-1 and TRBJ2-3; D remains unclear. Trimming removed 0 bases from V and 3 bases from J, with 11 bases in between. Germline loops: CDR1 SGHRS, CDR2 YFSETQ. CDR3 size: 15 residues. The CDR3 loop reads CASSLVAVETDTQYF. In DNA, the CDR3 is TGCGCCAGCAGCTTGGTGGCGGTAGAAACAGATACGCAGTATTTT.

The rearrangement joins TRBV29-1 to TRBJ2-5, with 7 bases identical to TRBD1. The germline CDR1 and CDR2 sequences are SQVTM and ANQGSEA. After removal of 7 bases from V and 5 bases from J, the junction contained 10 bases not matched to a gene. The CDR3 is 13 amino acids. Here the CDR3 reads CSAGQVREETQYF. Here the CDR3 DNA reads TGCAGCGCCGGACAGGTCAGGGAGGAGACCCAGTACTTC.

This chain connects TRBV15 to TRBJ2-1; D is unresolved. Germline V lookup: CDR1 LNHNV, CDR2 YYDKDF (reference sequence). V was shortened by 3 bases and J by 7 bases, with 13 bases between the two germline ends. CDR3 length: 14 amino acids. The DNA of the CDR3 is TGTGCCACCAGCAGGACACGCTCGCTTAATGAGCAGTTCTTC. Translation: CATSRTRSLNEQFF.

The V and J genes are TRBV6-2 or TRBV6-3 and TRBJ2-1; no clear D gene. With 5 bases removed from V and 3 bases from J, the gap between germline ends came to 11 bases. CDR1 and CDR2 (germline): MNHEY, SVGEGT. CDR3 length: 14 residues. CDR3 amino acids: CASSTIARYNEQFF. CDR3 DNA sequence: TGTGCCAGCAGTACGATCGCCCGCTACAATGAGCAGTTCTTC.

This chain connects TRBV3-1 (or the pseudogene TRBV3-2) to TRBJ1-1, with D unresolved. Germline assignment: CDR1 LGHDT and CDR2 YNNKEL (reference sequence). V was clipped by 5 bases and J by 12 bases, with 16 bases between them. This CDR3 is 12 amino acids long. The CDR3 bases are TGTGCCAGCAGCACCCGGGCCCGGTCGACTTTCTTT. This codes for CASSTRARSTFF.

The chain couples TRBV7-9 to TRBJ1-4; 8 nucleotides agree with TRBD1. Germline V gene data show CDR1 as SEHNR and CDR2 as FQNEAQ (reference sequence). V lost 1 base, J lost 6 bases, and 4 bases stayed unmatched. This CDR3 is built from 15 residues. The CDR3 protein is CASSLETGGDEKLFF. CDR3 sequence (DNA): TGTGCCAGCAGCTTAGAAACAGGGGGGGATGAAAAACTGTTTTTT. Supplemented by reference TRBV7-9 and TRBJ1-4, the full variable domain reads DTGVSQNPRHKITKRGQNVTFRCDPISEHNRLYWYRQTLGQGPEFLTYFQNEAQLEKSRLLSDRFSAERPKGSFSTLEIQRTEQGDSAMYLCASSLETGGDEKLFFGSGTQLSVL.

The CDR3 region is CASTIKQGPGTQYF. The CDR3 DNA reads as TGTGCCAGCACCATAAAACAGGGACCGGGGACCCAGTACTTC. The gene calls are TRBV5-4 and TRBJ2-5, with D possibly TRBD1 on 6 matching bases. The CDR3 sequence is 14 residues long. Germline values: CDR1 SGHNT, CDR2 YYREEE (reference sequence). The ends were cut back, 6 bases at V and 7 bases at J, with 19 bases in the middle. The full variable domain, completed using reference TRBV5-4 and TRBJ2-5, is ETGVTQSPTHLIKTRGQQVTLRCSSQSGHNTVSWYQQALGQGPQFIFQYYREEENGRGNFPPRFSGLQFPNYSSELNVNALELDDSALYLCASTIKQGPGTQYFGPGTRLLVL.